Reported below is one T cell receptor beta chain. An end of the junction differs from the germline gene, which may be a read error. Germline loops: CDR1 SGHDT, CDR2 YYEEEE. CDR3 size: 15 residues. Clones were sequenced by immunoSEQ multiplex PCR, and TCRdb holds only the in-frame ones, with some missing. Of approximately 2.5 million clones listed, 85% to 95% are singletons. These data belong to a study of shared clonotypes between healthy human individuals. Input material: naive CD4+ T cells sorted from blood. Subset meaning: CD45RA+ positively selected. The rearrangement uses TRBV5-6 and TRBJ2-2; D is unclear. The source of this sequence is a man aged 18 to 29 in good health. CDR3 DNA sequence: TGTGTCAGCAGCTTGGATGGTTATGGTACCGGGGAGCTGTTTTTT. Translating it yields CVSSLDGYGTGELFF.